This TCR beta chain emerged from a study of T cells in Graves' hyperthyroidism and ophthalmopathy. Study information: Peripheral blood specimens were obtained at initial diagnosis, prior to any treatment.

At least ten counts were recorded for this clonotype. Its specificity is not known. RNA transcripts served as the template for amplifying TCR beta CDR3 regions. The TCR CDR3 first-round RT-PCR relied on the HTBI primer set. TCRdb called the multiplex PCR reads again in MiXCR, with one record for every CDR3 protein. The sample consists of some 270,000 distinct CDR3 sequences, approximately 24% of them appearing once. General observations from the study: Blood shared most expanded thyroid clonotypes above 0.001. Model predictions of ophthalmopathy came a median around 6.5 months before onset.

The source of the PBMCs was less than 12 ml of fresh peripheral blood. Trimming shortened V by 2 bases and J by 5 bases, and 12 bases separated the two germline ends. Germline CDR1 is SEHNR and CDR2 is FQNEAQ (reference sequence). This CDR3 is built from 14 residues. This TCR was sampled from a middle-aged woman with Graves' ophthalmopathy. Sequencing was carried out using blood. The chain recombines TRBV7-9 with TRBJ2-5, with a possible D match to TRBD1 (7 bases). For the CDR3, the DNA is TGTGCCAGCAGCTTACTGCCAGGGGGGGAGACCCAGTACTTC. Protein product: CASSLLPGGETQYF.